Presented here are 21 T cell receptor beta chains from one specimen sequenced in a study of blood T cell repertoires in COVID-19. Assay used: immunoSEQ multiplex PCR; TCRdb lists only in-frame clones, some missing. The sample lists 200,000 to 250,000 clones, around nine tenths occurring once. Sequenced material: PBMCs or T cells enriched from blood (not recorded which). The receptors were gathered from a woman aged 45-60 years with acute COVID-19.

The chain has TRBV28 and TRBJ1-2; D is ambiguous. The V end was cut by 4 bases, the J end by 7 bases, with 13 bases between. Germline V gene data show CDR1 as MDHEN and CDR2 as SYDVKM. This CDR3 has 13 residues. The CDR3 DNA follows: TGTGCCAGCAGTTCGACAAATTTCGGTGGCTACACCTTC. Amino acid sequence: CASSSTNFGGYTF.

In its sample, this clone was seen a few times. The chain has TRBV6-1 and TRBJ1-2; D is uncertain. Germline CDR1 MNHNS, CDR2 SASEGT. Trimming left V 1 base short and J 3 bases short, with 12 bases between. This CDR3 has 15 residues. CDR3 sequence reads: CASSEGALAYYGYTF. The CDR3 DNA reads as TGTGCCAGCAGTGAAGGGGCACTCGCCTACTATGGCTACACCTTC.

The rearrangement uses TRBV28 and TRBJ2-6, with TRBD2 as a possible D gene (5 bases). The V gene's germline CDR1 is MDHEN and CDR2 SYDVKM. This CDR3 has 20 amino acids. The V end was cut by 3 bases, the J end by 0 bases, with 21 bases between. This chain's CDR3 is CASSFYLRARTHSGANVLTF. The CDR3 nucleotides read TGTGCCAGCAGTTTTTATCTGCGGGCAAGAACTCACTCTGGGGCCAACGTCCTGACTTTC.

This chain uses TRBV6-2 or TRBV6-3 with TRBJ1-1, with a tentative D call TRBD1 (5 bases). This CDR3 is 13 amino acids long. Trimming removed 6 bases at V and 0 bases at J, with 8 bases between. Germline CDR1 reads MNHEY; CDR2 reads SVGEGT. CDR3 nucleotide sequence: TGTGCCAGCAGCGGGGCCTTGAACACTGAAGCTTTCTTT. It translates to CASSGALNTEAFF.

The genes are TRBV1 and TRBJ2-7; the table's D gene call, TRBD2, was not cross checked with the DNA. TRBV1 constitutes a pseudogene. The CDR3 extends over 15 amino acids. The CDR3, as DNA: TGCACCAGCAGCCAGTGTTGCGGGAGTCGATACGAGCAGTACTTC. Encoded protein: CTSSQCCGSRYEQYF.

In its sample, this clone was seen once. The chain combines TRBV15 with TRBJ2-1; TRBD2 might be the D (6 bases). Per germline, CDR1 LNHNV and CDR2 YYDKDF (reference sequence). The CDR3 consists of 14 residues. Deletions cut 4 bases from V and 4 bases from J, with 11 bases between. In nucleotides, the CDR3 is TGTGCCACCAGCACAGGCGCGGGGTACAATGAGCAGTTCTTC. This translates into CATSTGAGYNEQFF.

The chain has TRBV5-4 and TRBJ1-1, with no clear D. Germline CDR1 reads SGHNT; CDR2 reads YYREEE (reference sequence). The CDR3 is 14 amino acids. The germline V and J ends were trimmed by 4 bases and 1 base, with 11 bases remaining between them. The CDR3 loop is CASSGHTANTEAFF. The DNA for the CDR3 is TGTGCCAGCAGCGGCCACACCGCGAACACTGAAGCTTTCTTT.

The chain has TRBV7-9 and TRBJ2-7; D gene uncertain. The V and J ends lost 2 bases and 3 bases respectively, with 2 bases between them. The germline gives CDR1 SEHNR, CDR2 FQNEAQ (reference sequence). This CDR3 spans 11 amino acids. The CDR3 loop reads CASSLLYEQYF. DNA for the CDR3: TGTGCCAGCAGCTTACTCTACGAGCAGTACTTC. Using reference TRBV7-9 and TRBJ2-7 for the parts outside the CDR3, the full variable domain is DTGVSQNPRHKITKRGQNVTFRCDPISEHNRLYWYRQTLGQGPEFLTYFQNEAQLEKSRLLSDRFSAERPKGSFSTLEIQRTEQGDSAMYLCASSLLYEQYFGPGTRLTVT.

The chain recombines TRBV7-9 with TRBJ2-2; D might be TRBD2 (8 bases). The CDR3 extends over 17 amino acids. V gave up 8 bases and J gave up 3 bases, with 22 bases separating them. Germline V gene data show CDR1 as SEHNR and CDR2 as FQNEAQ (reference sequence). In DNA, the CDR3 is TGTGCCAGCCACGGGAGGGGGCCAGGGGTCTACACCGGGGAGCTGTTTTTT. This translates into CASHGRGPGVYTGELFF. Using reference TRBV7-9 and TRBJ2-2 for the parts outside the CDR3, the full variable domain is DTGVSQNPRHKITKRGQNVTFRCDPISEHNRLYWYRQTLGQGPEFLTYFQNEAQLEKSRLLSDRFSAERPKGSFSTLEIQRTEQGDSAMYLCASHGRGPGVYTGELFFGEGSRLTVL.

The V gene is TRBV28, the J gene TRBJ1-6, with 9 bases matching TRBD1. The CDR3 is 19 residues long. The V and J ends lost 8 bases and 0 bases, in that order; junction bases with no gene match: 14. CDR1 MDHEN and CDR2 SYDVKM come from the germline V gene. The CDR3: CASPGTGLTVSSYNSPLHF. CDR3 nucleotide sequence: TGTGCCAGCCCTGGGACAGGGCTTACCGTGAGCTCCTATAATTCACCCCTCCACTTT.

This chain uses TRBV18 with TRBJ1-3; 7 bases agree with TRBD1. The CDR3 length is 17 residues. Germline assignment: CDR1 KGHSH and CDR2 LQKENI. Losses at the gene ends were 0 bases for V and 0 bases for J; bases not matched to a gene: 5. This CDR3 reads CASSPPGTVHSGNTIYF. CDR3 nucleotide sequence: TGTGCCAGCTCACCACCGGGGACAGTTCACTCTGGAAACACCATATATTTT.

CDR3 nucleotides: TGTGCCAGCAGCTTACGGCGGGAGCCCTACAATGAGCAGTTCTTC. This gives the protein CASSLRREPYNEQFF. The chain is built from TRBV7-9 and TRBJ2-1, with TRBD2 identical over 7 bases. The V segment lost 2 bases and the J segment 2 bases; nucleotides outside the gene matches: 3. There are 15 residues in the CDR3. CDR1 is SEHNR, CDR2 FQNEAQ, per germline (reference sequence).

The CDR3 DNA follows: TGTGCCAGCAGCGCCCGGGACAGGGCTTTTAGCCGGGCACGGGATACGCAGTATTTT. Residues: CASSARDRAFSRARDTQYF. The V gene is TRBV21-1, the J gene TRBJ2-3; the table assigns TRBD1, which was not confirmed against the DNA. TRBV21-1 is described as a pseudogene. The CDR3 is 19 amino acids.

This chain links TRBV2 with TRBJ1-1; no clear D. CDR3 size: 14 residues. From germline, CDR1 is SNHLY and CDR2 FYNNEI. Trimming stripped 6 bases from V and 0 bases from J, with 11 bases between. The CDR3 DNA reads as TGTGCCAGCAGGGCAGACAATTTGAACACTGAAGCTTTCTTT. Translating it yields CASRADNLNTEAFF. Drawing the rest from reference TRBV2 and TRBJ1-1, the complete variable domain is EPEVTQTPSHQVTQMGQEVILRCVPISNHLYFYWYRQILGQKVEFLVSFYNNEISEKSEIFDDQFSVERPDGSNFTLKIRSTKLEDSAMYFCASRADNLNTEAFFGQGTRLTVV.

This clone came up once. This chain uses TRBV6-5 with TRBJ2-1, with 7 bases lining up with TRBD1. V gave up 4 bases and J gave up 5 bases; unmatched junction bases: 2. Germline-derived CDR1 and CDR2 are MNHEY and SVGAGI. The CDR3 runs to 13 residues. CDR3 sequence: CASSFTGDNEQFF. In nucleotides, the CDR3 is TGTGCCAGCAGTTTTACAGGGGACAATGAGCAGTTCTTC.

The chain is built from TRBV5-1 and TRBJ2-7; 10 bases are shared with TRBD2. The CDR3 sequence is 18 residues long. V gave up 3 bases and J gave up 6 bases; unmatched junction bases: 18. Germline CDR1 is SGHRS and CDR2 is YFSETQ. The CDR3 sequence: CASSSTDYGLAVWSEQYF. CDR3 bases: TGCGCCAGCAGCTCGACGGACTACGGACTAGCGGTTTGGAGCGAGCAGTACTTC.

V is TRBV5-4 and J is TRBJ1-2; 10 bases are shared with TRBD1. V shed 3 bases, J shed 4 bases, and the junction held 6 bases outside the gene matches. CDR3 length equals 15 residues. Germline values: CDR1 SGHNT, CDR2 YYREEE (reference sequence). CDR3 DNA sequence: TGTGCCAGCAGCTCTCCGACAGGGGGCGTCTATGGCTACACCTTC. Translated, it gives CASSSPTGGVYGYTF.

This chain links TRBV28 with TRBJ2-7, with a tentative D call TRBD2 (6 bases). Germline V CDR1 and CDR2: MDHEN, SYDVKM. V lost 1 base and J lost 7, with 23 bases in between. The CDR3 length is 17 residues. CDR3 protein: CASSLSNFGTLSWEQYF. The CDR3 nucleotides read TGTGCCAGCAGTTTATCAAATTTCGGGACTCTATCTTGGGAGCAGTACTTC. The full variable domain, its missing parts supplied by reference TRBV28 and TRBJ2-7, is DVKVTQSSRYLVKRTGEKVFLECVQDMDHENMFWYRQDPGLGLRLIYFSYDVKMKEKGDIPEGYSVSREKKERFSLILESASTNQTSMYLCASSLSNFGTLSWEQYFGPGTRLTVT.

The chain uses TRBV27 and TRBJ2-7, with TRBD1 identical over 9 bases. V shed 5 bases, J shed 3 bases, and the junction held 8 bases outside the gene matches. CDR1 MNHEY and CDR2 SMNVEV come from the germline V gene (reference sequence). The CDR3 contains 15 residues. The CDR3 coding sequence is TGTGCCAGCAGTCCGGGGACAGGGAATAGCTACGAGCAGTACTTC. It is translated as CASSPGTGNSYEQYF.

The chain combines TRBV27 with TRBJ1-1, with a possible D match to TRBD1 (5 bases). Trimming shortened V by 5 bases and J by 1 base, and 14 bases separated the two germline ends. This CDR3 has 15 residues. Looked up from germline, CDR1 is MNHEY and CDR2 is SMNVEV (reference sequence). The CDR3 DNA reads TGTGCCAGCAGTCCCTTAGGGGAAAGGAACACTGAAGCTTTCTTT. This sequence encodes CASSPLGERNTEAFF.

The rearrangement joins TRBV19 to TRBJ2-3; possible D gene TRBD1, 5 bases. CDR1 is LNHDA and CDR2 is SQIVND in the germline V gene (reference sequence). CDR3 size: 13 residues. V dropped 2 bases and J dropped 4 bases, with 7 bases sitting between them. The CDR3 region has the DNA TGTGCCAGTAGTATACAGGGCTCAGATACGCAGTATTTT. Its protein product is CASSIQGSDTQYF.